Listed below are T cell receptor beta chains from one sample, sequenced in a study of shared clonotypes between healthy human individuals. TCRdb's table, derived via immunoSEQ multiplex PCR, lists solely in-frame clones and lacks some. The sample gives approximately 2.5 million clones, around 94% of which show up once; roughly 0.14% is in the top ten. The sequencing input was naive CD4+ T cells sorted from blood. The source of these receptors is a man aged 18 to 30 in good health. Each CDR3 is given with its conserved first and last residue. The D gene is left open where the match is weak. Rows give clone size only sometimes, using once, few, many, or a class for an expanded clone.

TRBJ2-6,16,NA,TRBV10-3,NA,TGTGCCAGCGGGAAAGGGCAGCTCTCTGGGGCCAACGTCCTGACTTTC,CASGKGQLSGANVLTF
TRBJ2-3,14,NA,TRBV7-2,NA,TGTGCCAGCAGCTTAGAGGCCAGAGTAGATACGCAGTATTTT,CASSLEARVDTQYF
TRBJ1-5,14,NA,TRBV10-2,NA,TGCGCCAGCAGTGGTGGGGCTCGCAATCAGCCCCAGCATTTT,CASSGGARNQPQHF
TRBJ1-5,14,NA,TRBV2,NA,TGTGCCAGCAGTGACGCGGGGGCTGGGCAGCCCCAGCATTTT,CASSDAGAGQPQHF
TRBJ2-7,13,NA,TRBV6-1,NA,TGTGCCAGCAGTGAAGTGGACGAGAAGCAGCAGTACTTC,CASSEVDEKQQYF
TRBJ2-5,13,NA,TRBV6-5,TRBD2,TGTGCCAGCATGGGAGGGATTCGGGAGACCCAGTACTTC,CASMGGIRETQYF
TRBJ1-1,11,NA,TRBV30,NA,TGTGCCTGGAGCGACCGCACTGAAGCTTTCTTT,CAWSDRTEAFF
TRBJ2-3,18,NA,TRBV18,TRBD2,TGTGCCAGCTCACCATTGATTCTCCTAGCGGGGGGGTCAGATACGCAGTATTTT,CASSPLILLAGGSDTQYF
TRBJ2-6,17,NA,TRBV27,TRBD1,TGTGCCAGCAGTCCGACAGGGTCTCTTCCTGGGGCCAACGTCCTGACTTTC,CASSPTGSLPGANVLTF
TRBJ2-2,16,NA,TRBV10-1,NA,TGCGCCAGCAGTGGGAACGAGGGGCCGAACACCGGGGAGCTGTTTTTT,CASSGNEGPNTGELFF
TRBJ2-1,15,NA,TRBV5-5,TRBD2,TGTGCCAGCAGCCCGGGACTAGCGGGATTGAATGAGCAGTTCTTC,CASSPGLAGLNEQFF
TRBJ2-2,16,NA,TRBV2,NA,TGTGCCAGCAGTGAACGGTCAGGATCATCCGCCGGGGAGCTGTTTTTT,CASSERSGSSAGELFF
TRBJ1-5,16,NA,TRBV4-1,TRBD1,TGCGCCAGCAGCCAACCGGACAGGGGAAGCAATCAGCCCCAGCATTTT,CASSQPDRGSNQPQHF
TRBJ2-7,16,NA,TRBV10-2,TRBD2,TGCGCCAGCAGTGAGATTGGGCTAGCGGGAGGGCACGAGCAGTACTTC,CASSEIGLAGGHEQYF
TRBJ2-7,15,NA,TRBV5-1,TRBD1,TGCGCCAGCAGCCGTTTACAGGGGGCCGTATACGAGCAGTACTTC,CASSRLQGAVYEQYF
TRBJ1-1,13,NA,TRBV19,NA,TGTGCCAGTCGACAGGACTTGAACACTGAAGCTTTCTTT,CASRQDLNTEAFF
TRBJ1-2,17,once,TRBV5-1,TRBD1,TGCGCCAGCAGCTTGACCGCTATGACAGGGGGCACTAATGGCTACACCTTC,CASSLTAMTGGTNGYTF
TRBJ1-3,14,once,TRBV5-1,NA,TGCGCCAGCAGCTCGCCGAGCTCTGGAAACACCATATATTTT,CASSSPSSGNTIYF
TRBJ2-1,16,NA,TRBV21-1,NA,TGTGCCGCCGGGCTAGCGGGAGGGTCGGGGCGCAATGAGCAGTTCTTC,CAAGLAGGSGRNEQFF
TRBJ2-1,15,NA,TRBV7-9,TRBD2,TGTGCCAGCAGCTTGCTAGCGGGAGGGCATAGTGAGCAGTTCTTC,CASSLLAGGHSEQFF
TRBJ1-2,15,NA,TRBV4-1,TRBD1,TGCGCCAGCAGCCGCGCCGGGACAGGGGGCGATGGCTACACCTTC,CASSRAGTGGDGYTF
TRBJ2-1,14,NA,TRBV9,NA,TGTGCCAGCAGCGTCGCGGGACTCTGGCCGCCTGAAGTCTTC,CASSVAGLWPPEVF
TRBJ2-5,16,NA,TRBV18,TRBD2,TGTGCCAGCTCACCACAGGCTAGCGGCTCAGGAGAGACCCAGTACTTC,CASSPQASGSGETQYF
TRBJ1-2,15,NA,TRBV18,NA,TGTGCCAGCTCACCACCGAGTAAAGCTAACTATGGCTACACCTTC,CASSPPSKANYGYTF
TRBJ1-1,14,NA,TRBV5-4,NA,TGTGCCAGCAGCACCATTAGTACAGGGCGAAAAGCTTTCTTT,CASSTISTGRKAFF
TRBJ2-3,14,NA,TRBV7-9,NA,TGTGCCAGCAGCTTAGACAGAAGTACAGATACGCAGTATTTT,CASSLDRSTDTQYF
TRBJ1-2,15,NA,TRBV30,NA,TGTGCCTGGAGTCGATTCGCAGGGTCCCCAAGTGGCTACACCTTC,CAWSRFAGSPSGYTF
TRBJ1-5,18,NA,TRBV19,NA,TGTGCCAGTAGTATCCTCCCGGATACTTTTTATAGCAATCAGCCCCAGCATTTT,CASSILPDTFYSNQPQHF
TRBJ1-2,15,NA,TRBV19,TRBD1,TGTGCCAGCGACTCCGGGACAGGGGCCCACTATGGCTACACCTTC,CASDSGTGAHYGYTF
TRBJ2-5,12,once,TRBV28,NA,TGTGCCAGCAGTTTCCCTAAAGAGACCCAGTACTTC,CASSFPKETQYF
TRBJ2-7,14,NA,TRBV4-3,NA,TGCGCCAGCAGCCAAGATCGAGCAAGGTACGAGCAGTACTTC,CASSQDRARYEQYF
TRBJ1-3,16,NA,TRBV2,NA,TGTGCCAGCAGTGAACACATGTTGAGCTCTGGAAACACCATATATTTT,CASSEHMLSSGNTIYF
TRBJ2-7,14,NA,TRBV5-6,NA,TGTGCCAGCAGCTTGAAGTGGGGATCCTACGAGCAGTACTTC,CASSLKWGSYEQYF
TRBJ2-3,15,NA,TRBV7-3,TRBD2,TGTGCCAGCAGCTTAGGAGCGGGGGCCGGGAATACGCAGTATTTT,CASSLGAGAGNTQYF
TRBJ2-5,15,NA,TRBV9,TRBD1,TGTGCCAGCAGCCCCGGACAGGTGGGCCAAGAGACCCAGTACTTC,CASSPGQVGQETQYF
TRBJ2-5,15,NA,TRBV9,NA,TGTGCCAGCAGCGTAGGGGCAGGGAATCAAGAGACCCAGTACTTC,CASSVGAGNQETQYF